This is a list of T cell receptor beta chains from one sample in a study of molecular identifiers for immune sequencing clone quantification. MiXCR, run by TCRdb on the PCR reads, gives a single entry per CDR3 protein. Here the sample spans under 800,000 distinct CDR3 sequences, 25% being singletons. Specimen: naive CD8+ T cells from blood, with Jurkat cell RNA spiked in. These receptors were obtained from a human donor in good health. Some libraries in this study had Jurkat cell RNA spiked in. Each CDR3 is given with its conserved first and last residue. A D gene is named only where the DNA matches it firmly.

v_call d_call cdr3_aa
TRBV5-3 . CASSLSGTTFQPQHF
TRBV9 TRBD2 CASSVEGGLAGVQETQYF
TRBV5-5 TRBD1 CASSPRDRSYTEAFF
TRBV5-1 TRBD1 CASTPWGQGSTDTQYF
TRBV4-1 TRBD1 CASSQEETGSSPLHF
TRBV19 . CASANGDEQYF
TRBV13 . CASSLVVVGKLFF
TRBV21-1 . CASNSIRDGENQPQHF
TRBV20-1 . CSATDREGFYEQYF
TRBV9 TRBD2 CASSVGLAGTTDTQYF
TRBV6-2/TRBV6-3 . CASSYSRGQQSF
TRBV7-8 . CASSLALSTEAFF
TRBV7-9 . CASSGEAHPNYGYTF
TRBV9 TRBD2 CASSVGASGRARNEQFF
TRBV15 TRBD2 CATSRDLGLAGGGDEQYF